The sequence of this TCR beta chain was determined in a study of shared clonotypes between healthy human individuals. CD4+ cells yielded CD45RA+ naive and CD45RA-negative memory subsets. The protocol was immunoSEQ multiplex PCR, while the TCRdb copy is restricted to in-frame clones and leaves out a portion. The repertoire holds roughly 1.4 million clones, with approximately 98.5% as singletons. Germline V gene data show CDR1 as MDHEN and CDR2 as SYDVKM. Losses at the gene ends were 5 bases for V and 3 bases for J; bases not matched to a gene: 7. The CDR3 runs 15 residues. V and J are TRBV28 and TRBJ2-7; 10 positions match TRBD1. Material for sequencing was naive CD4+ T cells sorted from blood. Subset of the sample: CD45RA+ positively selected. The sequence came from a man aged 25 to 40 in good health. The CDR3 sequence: CASSTTRTGGYEQYF. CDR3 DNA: TGTGCCAGCAGTACAACGCGGACAGGGGGCTACGAGCAGTACTTC.